Below, 14 T cell receptor beta chains from the same sample are listed, as sequenced in a study of blood T cell repertoires in COVID-19. Measured with immunoSEQ multiplex PCR; TCRdb has only the in-frame clones, and not every one. The sample lists over 55,000 clones; around 83% were seen once. Sequencing was performed on peripheral blood. All receptors derive from a man in his fifties or sixties with COVID-19, enrolled during active disease.

The chain joins TRBV24-1 to TRBJ2-2; 8 bases line up with TRBD1. J was trimmed by 6 bases and V by 7 bases; bases with no gene match: 15. This CDR3 contains 17 residues. Germline-derived CDR1 and CDR2 are KGHDR and SFDVKD. The CDR3 sequence: CATSLGPGQGGPGELFF. The CDR3 nucleotides are TGTGCCACCAGCCTTGGGCCAGGACAGGGAGGCCCCGGGGAGCTGTTTTTT.

This chain connects TRBV19 to TRBJ1-1; D perhaps matches TRBD1 (5 bases). Germline CDR1 and CDR2: LNHDA and SQIVND (reference sequence). Trimming left V 3 bases short and J 3 bases short, with 14 bases between. The CDR3 length is 15 residues. CDR3 DNA sequence: TGTGCCAGTAGTATTTCCGCGGGGGGGGACACTGAAGCTTTCTTT. Protein product: CASSISAGGDTEAFF.

This chain connects TRBV7-8 to TRBJ1-5; 7 bases fit TRBD1. Unmatched junction bases numbered 5, after V lost 3 bases and J lost 0 bases. This CDR3 spans 16 amino acids. Per the germline V gene, CDR1 is SGHVS and CDR2 is FQNEAQ. DNA of the CDR3: TGTGCCAGCAGCTTGGGGACAGTCTATAGCAATCAGCCCCAGCATTTT. Amino acid sequence: CASSLGTVYSNQPQHF.

V usage is TRBV5-5 and J usage is TRBJ1-1; 7 bases match TRBD1. CDR3 length: 13 residues. The V gene's germline CDR1 is SGHKS and CDR2 YYEKEE (reference sequence). The trim removed 4 bases at V and 6 bases at J, leaving 6 bases unmatched. The CDR3 sequence: CASSRQGSPEAFF. CDR3 in DNA: TGTGCCAGCAGCAGACAGGGATCCCCTGAAGCTTTCTTT.

In this sample, this clone turned up once. This sequence joins TRBV7-2 and TRBJ1-1, with D possibly being TRBD1 (6 bases). V was shortened by 7 bases and J by 6 bases, with 15 bases between the two germline ends. CDR1 and CDR2 (germline): SGHTA, FQGNSA. This CDR3 comprises 13 residues. As DNA, the CDR3 is TGTGCCAGCACGTACAGGGTCGGCGCTGAAGCTTTCTTT. Protein sequence: CASTYRVGAEAFF.

The chain employs TRBV3-1 (or the pseudogene TRBV3-2) and TRBJ2-1; 8 bases align to TRBD2. The germline CDR1 and CDR2 sequences are LGHDT and YNNKEL (reference sequence). With V trimmed by 4 bases and J by 6 bases, 14 bases remained unmatched. This CDR3 region has 17 residues. CDR3 sequence (DNA): TGTGCCAGCAGCCCCCCCGGGAGGGGGGGCAGGAGCAATGAGCAGTTCTTC. This gives the protein CASSPPGRGGRSNEQFF.

CDR3 sequence reads: CASSIQGYEQYF. The CDR3 DNA sequence: TGTGCCAGCAGTATACAGGGCTACGAGCAGTACTTC. The rearrangement links TRBV6-5 to TRBJ2-7, with D possibly being TRBD1 (6 bases). Per the germline V gene, CDR1 is MNHEY and CDR2 is SVGAGI. The V and J ends lost 5 bases and 3 bases respectively, with 8 bases between them. CDR3 length: 12 residues.

The chain employs TRBV2 and TRBJ1-1, with D hard to call. The length of the CDR3 is 14 residues. V shed 3 bases and J shed 5 bases, with 13 bases lying between them. Germline V gene lookup returns CDR1 SNHLY and CDR2 FYNNEI. CDR3 bases: TGTGCCAGCAGTGACAAGGTACGAGGGACTGAAGCTTTCTTT. As protein: CASSDKVRGTEAFF.

The rearrangement joins TRBV6-4 to TRBJ1-2; TRBD1 might be the D (6 bases). The CDR3 runs 14 residues. V was cut by 5 bases and J by 4 bases, with 14 bases left in between. Germline values: CDR1 MRHNA, CDR2 SNTAGT. The CDR3 sequence: CASSLPPGVYGYTF. The CDR3 nucleotides read TGTGCCAGCAGTTTACCTCCAGGGGTCTATGGCTACACCTTC.

The chain is built from TRBV10-3 and TRBJ2-1, with 8 nucleotides matching TRBD2. The CDR3 has 15 amino acids. Germline V gene lookup returns CDR1 ENHRY and CDR2 SYGVKD. J lost 1 base, V lost 2 bases, and 1 base had no gene match. The CDR3 is CAISERGGSYNEQFF. The CDR3 coding sequence is TGTGCCATCAGTGAGCGCGGGGGGTCCTACAATGAGCAGTTCTTC.

The chain combines TRBV24-1 with TRBJ2-2, with D maybe TRBD1 (6 bases). Germline V lookup: CDR1 KGHDR, CDR2 SFDVKD. The CDR3 spans 15 residues. V was pared by 7 bases and J by 3 bases, with 14 bases between. The chain's CDR3 is CATREQGRDTGELFF. The CDR3 DNA reads TGTGCCACCAGAGAACAGGGAAGGGACACCGGGGAGCTGTTTTTT.

The chain carries TRBV5-3 and TRBJ2-3, with TRBD2 identical over 13 bases. TRBV5-3 is an ORF, with its function uncertain. After removal of 7 bases from V and 4 bases from J, the junction contained 15 bases not matched to a gene. CDR3 length: 18 residues. This CDR3 is CARHTSGRAVRGSDTQYF. The CDR3 coding sequence is TGTGCCAGACACACTAGCGGGAGGGCCGTGAGAGGCTCAGATACGCAGTATTTT.

The chain employs TRBV9 and TRBJ2-5; the match to TRBD2 covers 12 bases. Trimming cost V 1 base and J 4 bases; bases outside gene matches: 5. This CDR3 has 16 amino acids. Germline CDR1 SGDLS, CDR2 YYNGEE. The CDR3 is CASSVNPSGRVETQYF. In DNA, the CDR3 is TGTGCCAGCAGCGTAAACCCTAGCGGGAGGGTAGAGACCCAGTACTTC. Using reference TRBV9 and TRBJ2-5 for the parts outside the CDR3, the full variable domain is DSGVTQTPKHLITATGQRVTLRCSPRSGDLSVYWYQQSLDQGLQFLIQYYNGEERAKGNILERFSAQQFPDLHSELNLSSLELGDSALYFCASSVNPSGRVETQYFGPGTRLLVL.

In DNA, the CDR3 is TGTGCCAGCTCACCTCCGGGACAGCCAGATACGCAGTATTTT. Protein sequence: CASSPPGQPDTQYF. V and J are TRBV18 and TRBJ2-3; 7 nucleotides align to TRBD1. The CDR3 has 14 residues. CDR1 is KGHSH and CDR2 is LQKENI in the germline V gene. V lost 3 bases, J lost 4 bases, and 4 bases stayed unmatched.